These T cell receptor beta chains were read from a single sample in a study of technical replicates of blood from several donors. TCRdb's table, derived via immunoSEQ multiplex PCR, lists solely in-frame clones and lacks some. This table holds about 99,000 clones, 95% found once. Sequencing was carried out using T cells isolated from PBMCs. The receptors stem from a human donor in good health. Each CDR3 is given with its conserved first and last residue. Each record gives: clone size, V gene, J gene, D gene, CDR3 protein, CDR3 DNA. A D gene is named only where the DNA matches it firmly. Expanded clones are given a class, and other clones once, few, many or no size at all.

clone size: .
V gene: TRBV11-2
J gene: TRBJ2-3
D gene: TRBD1
CDR3 protein: CASSLNHRGWEDTQYF
CDR3 DNA: TGTGCCAGCAGCTTAAACCACAGGGGCTGGGAGGATACGCAGTATTTT

clone size: .
V gene: TRBV11-3
J gene: TRBJ1-1
D gene: .
CDR3 protein: CASQADLGTEAFF
CDR3 DNA: TGTGCCAGCCAAGCGGATTTGGGCACTGAAGCTTTCTTT

clone size: .
V gene: TRBV6-4
J gene: TRBJ1-2
D gene: .
CDR3 protein: CASSDGGYYGYTF
CDR3 DNA: TGTGCCAGCAGTGATGGAGGGTACTATGGCTACACCTTC

clone size: .
V gene: TRBV6-5
J gene: TRBJ1-6
D gene: .
CDR3 protein: CASSPQGETNSPLHF
CDR3 DNA: TGTGCCAGCAGTCCCCAAGGAGAGACTAATTCACCCCTCCACTTT

clone size: .
V gene: TRBV18
J gene: TRBJ2-3
D gene: TRBD2
CDR3 protein: CASSPPNLAGYSQYF
CDR3 DNA: TGTGCCAGCTCACCACCTAACCTAGCGGGATACTCGCAGTATTTT

clone size: .
V gene: TRBV4-1
J gene: TRBJ2-6
D gene: .
CDR3 protein: CASSRIEGGGSGANVLTF
CDR3 DNA: TGCGCCAGCAGCCGCATAGAGGGGGGGGGCTCTGGGGCCAACGTCCTGACTTTC

clone size: .
V gene: TRBV19
J gene: TRBJ2-7
D gene: .
CDR3 protein: CASSTQGGSYEQYF
CDR3 DNA: TGTGCCAGTAGTACACAGGGGGGGTCCTACGAGCAGTACTTC

clone size: once
V gene: TRBV11-2
J gene: TRBJ2-2
D gene: .
CDR3 protein: CASIDLTANTGELFF
CDR3 DNA: TGTGCCAGCATCGACCTGACAGCCAACACCGGGGAGCTGTTTTTT

clone size: .
V gene: TRBV9
J gene: TRBJ2-1
D gene: TRBD2
CDR3 protein: CASSPRLAGAYNEQFF
CDR3 DNA: TGTGCCAGCAGCCCTCGACTAGCGGGGGCGTACAATGAGCAGTTCTTC

clone size: .
V gene: TRBV7-2
J gene: TRBJ1-1
D gene: .
CDR3 protein: CASSLVSSGLTEAFF
CDR3 DNA: TGTGCCAGCAGCTTAGTATCCAGCGGGCTGACTGAAGCTTTCTTT

clone size: .
V gene: TRBV5-1
J gene: TRBJ2-5
D gene: .
CDR3 protein: CASSPERETQYF
CDR3 DNA: TGCGCCAGCAGCCCGGAGCGGGAGACCCAGTACTTC

clone size: once
V gene: TRBV7-6
J gene: TRBJ2-7
D gene: .
CDR3 protein: CASSLRGSSQGNIYEQYF
CDR3 DNA: TGTGCCAGCAGCTTAAGAGGGAGCTCACAGGGAAACATTTACGAGCAGTACTTC

clone size: .
V gene: TRBV7-6
J gene: TRBJ2-3
D gene: TRBD2
CDR3 protein: CASSIRLAGGKDTQYF
CDR3 DNA: TGTGCCAGCAGCATTCGACTAGCGGGGGGAAAAGATACGCAGTATTTT

clone size: .
V gene: TRBV9
J gene: TRBJ1-1
D gene: TRBD1
CDR3 protein: CASSPDPGQGARTEAFF
CDR3 DNA: TGTGCCAGCAGCCCCGACCCGGGACAGGGGGCTCGAACTGAAGCTTTCTTT

clone size: .
V gene: TRBV7-6
J gene: TRBJ2-5
D gene: TRBD1
CDR3 protein: CASSHPGQTKETQYF
CDR3 DNA: TGTGCCAGCAGCCATCCGGGACAGACAAAAGAGACCCAGTACTTC

clone size: .
V gene: TRBV2
J gene: TRBJ2-5
D gene: .
CDR3 protein: CASSDPAQRFGSSYQETQYF
CDR3 DNA: TGTGCCAGCAGTGATCCGGCTCAGCGTTTCGGTTCCTCGTACCAAGAGACCCAGTACTTC

clone size: .
V gene: TRBV5-1
J gene: TRBJ1-3
D gene: TRBD1
CDR3 protein: CASSFSGTAIPGNTIYF
CDR3 DNA: TGCGCCAGCAGCTTCTCCGGGACAGCCATACCTGGAAACACCATATATTTT

clone size: .
V gene: TRBV2
J gene: TRBJ2-3
D gene: TRBD2
CDR3 protein: CATLGVAGGTDTQYF
CDR3 DNA: TGTGCCACCCTGGGAGTAGCGGGAGGCACAGATACGCAGTATTTT

clone size: .
V gene: TRBV9
J gene: TRBJ2-7
D gene: TRBD1
CDR3 protein: CASGGGQGYEQYF
CDR3 DNA: TGTGCCAGCGGGGGAGGACAGGGCTACGAGCAGTACTTC

clone size: .
V gene: TRBV18
J gene: TRBJ1-3
D gene: .
CDR3 protein: CASSPAGANTIYF
CDR3 DNA: TGTGCCAGCTCACCAGCAGGGGCGAACACCATATATTTT

clone size: .
V gene: TRBV9
J gene: TRBJ2-7
D gene: TRBD2
CDR3 protein: CASSVGEGPVYEQYF
CDR3 DNA: TGTGCCAGCAGCGTAGGGGAGGGGCCTGTATACGAGCAGTACTTC

clone size: .
V gene: TRBV14
J gene: TRBJ1-2
D gene: .
CDR3 protein: CASSQFTGRDYGYTF
CDR3 DNA: TGTGCCAGCAGCCAATTTACAGGGAGGGACTATGGCTACACCTTC

clone size: .
V gene: TRBV7-2
J gene: TRBJ1-2
D gene: .
CDR3 protein: CASSPGQNSGYTF
CDR3 DNA: TGTGCCAGCAGCCCCGGACAGAATTCTGGCTACACCTTC

clone size: once
V gene: TRBV11-2
J gene: TRBJ2-1
D gene: .
CDR3 protein: CASSLSNSYNEQFF
CDR3 DNA: TGTGCCAGCAGCTTAAGCAACTCCTACAATGAGCAGTTCTTC

clone size: .
V gene: TRBV5-6
J gene: TRBJ1-2
D gene: .
CDR3 protein: CASSALREPTTAPNYGYTF
CDR3 DNA: TGTGCCAGCAGCGCACTCCGGGAACCTACGACGGCCCCAAACTATGGCTACACCTTC

clone size: .
V gene: TRBV9
J gene: TRBJ2-2
D gene: .
CDR3 protein: CASSASSFVSTGELFF
CDR3 DNA: TGTGCCAGCAGCGCCAGTAGCTTTGTGTCTACCGGGGAGCTGTTTTTT

clone size: .
V gene: TRBV19
J gene: TRBJ1-2
D gene: .
CDR3 protein: CASSQATYGYTF
CDR3 DNA: TGTGCCAGTAGTCAGGCGACCTATGGCTACACCTTC

clone size: once
V gene: TRBV27
J gene: TRBJ2-5
D gene: TRBD1
CDR3 protein: CASSSRQGYPQETQYF
CDR3 DNA: TGTGCCAGCAGTTCTAGACAGGGGTACCCCCAAGAGACCCAGTACTTC

clone size: .
V gene: TRBV6-5
J gene: TRBJ2-3
D gene: TRBD1
CDR3 protein: CASSYRQGLSTDTQYF
CDR3 DNA: TGTGCCAGCAGTTATCGACAGGGCCTTAGCACAGATACGCAGTATTTT

clone size: .
V gene: TRBV5-6
J gene: TRBJ2-1
D gene: TRBD2
CDR3 protein: CASTPLTSGPYNEQFF
CDR3 DNA: TGTGCCAGCACCCCTTTGACTAGCGGTCCCTACAATGAGCAGTTCTTC

clone size: .
V gene: TRBV7-9
J gene: TRBJ1-4
D gene: .
CDR3 protein: CASSRGREGEKLFF
CDR3 DNA: TGTGCCAGCAGCAGAGGGCGGGAGGGTGAAAAACTGTTTTTT

clone size: .
V gene: TRBV19
J gene: TRBJ1-2
D gene: .
CDR3 protein: CASSTATGDGYTF
CDR3 DNA: TGTGCCAGTAGTACAGCAACAGGTGATGGCTACACCTTC

clone size: .
V gene: TRBV11-3
J gene: TRBJ2-2
D gene: TRBD2
CDR3 protein: CASSSRLADLSRTGELFF
CDR3 DNA: TGTGCCAGCAGCTCCCGACTAGCGGACTTGTCAAGGACCGGGGAGCTGTTTTTT

clone size: .
V gene: TRBV11-2
J gene: TRBJ2-7
D gene: .
CDR3 protein: CASSLAPSGGPYEQYF
CDR3 DNA: TGTGCCAGCAGCTTAGCCCCTAGTGGAGGGCCATACGAGCAGTACTTC

clone size: .
V gene: TRBV2
J gene: TRBJ2-5
D gene: TRBD2
CDR3 protein: CASREGTSDQETQYF
CDR3 DNA: TGTGCCAGCAGGGAAGGAACTAGCGATCAAGAGACCCAGTACTTC

clone size: .
V gene: TRBV12-5
J gene: TRBJ2-6
D gene: .
CDR3 protein: CASGLGRGSGANVLTF
CDR3 DNA: TGTGCTAGTGGCCTAGGCAGGGGCTCTGGGGCCAACGTCCTGACTTTC

clone size: .
V gene: TRBV5-6
J gene: TRBJ2-7
D gene: .
CDR3 protein: CASSLVFFSLSEQYF
CDR3 DNA: TGTGCCAGCAGCTTGGTGTTCTTCTCCCTCTCCGAGCAGTACTTC